The 21 T cell receptor beta chains in this list originate from one sample, sequenced in a study of blood T cell repertoires in COVID-19 (dated by TCRdb to 2019 to 2021). The method behind the library was the immunoSEQ multiplex PCR assay. TCRdb obtained this table from immuneACCESS and retained in-frame rearrangements with V and J assigned. These tables miss some clones; where compared with another copy, unresolved V genes account for less than half of the shortfall, and the remainder is unexplained. This sample is represented by roughly 200,000 clones; 75% to 90% of them were singletons. The ten largest make up about 4.6% of the sample. The material sequenced was PBMCs or T cells enriched from blood (not recorded which). The source is a young woman who had been exposed to COVID-19.

This rearrangement joins TRBV30 to TRBJ2-1; no clear D. The V gene's germline CDR1 is GTSNPN and CDR2 SVGIG (reference sequence). Trimming took 2 bases from V and 7 from J, leaving 18 bases between them. There are 15 residues in the CDR3. In DNA, the CDR3 is TGTGCCTGGAGTAGAAAACCCGGTGGGCCAAATGAGCAGTTCTTC. Its protein is CAWSRKPGGPNEQFF. The variable domain in full, completed from reference TRBV30 and TRBJ2-1, reads SQTIHQWPATLVQPVGSPLSLECTVEGTSNPNLYWYRQAAGRGLQLLFYSVGIGQISSEVPQNLSASRPQDRQFILSSKKLLLSDSGFYLCAWSRKPGGPNEQFFGPGTRLTVL.

This clone appeared once. This chain uses TRBV11-2 with TRBJ1-3, with 8 bases lining up with TRBD1. This CDR3 is built from 12 residues. Germline CDR1 and CDR2: SGHAT and FQNNGV. J gave up 7 bases and V 8 bases, and 4 bases lay outside the gene matches. CDR3 coding DNA: TGTGCCAGCCAGGGGGCTTGGAACACCATATATTTT. Translation gives CASQGAWNTIYF.

This chain joins TRBV5-1 and TRBJ1-3, with a tentative D call TRBD1 (5 bases). Trimming took off 5 bases at V and 1 base at J, with 7 bases between the two ends. The CDR3 extends over 13 amino acids. Germline CDR1 SGHRS, CDR2 YFSETQ. The chain's CDR3 is CASRAGSGNTIYF. The CDR3 DNA is TGCGCCAGCAGGGCAGGGTCTGGAAACACCATATATTTT.

V is TRBV6-1 and J is TRBJ1-2, with D uncertain. The V gene's germline CDR1 is MNHNS and CDR2 SASEGT. The CDR3 length is 14 residues. Trimming shortened V by 0 bases and J by 6 bases, and 11 bases separated the two germline ends. CDR3 protein: CASSEALGSNGYTF. CDR3 bases: TGTGCCAGCAGTGAAGCGCTCGGGAGTAATGGCTACACCTTC.

The J gene is TRBJ1-2, the V gene TRBV14, with no clear D. This CDR3 spans 13 amino acids. Germline CDR1 SGHDN, CDR2 FVKESK. V was pared by 2 bases and J by 7 bases, with 11 bases between. The DNA for the CDR3 is TGTGCCAGCAGCCAAACCCCCCTCGGTGGCTACACCTTC. Protein sequence: CASSQTPLGGYTF.

The J gene is TRBJ1-6, the V gene TRBV3-1 (or the pseudogene TRBV3-2), with TRBD1 matching over 8 bases. Germline CDR1 LGHDT, CDR2 YNNKEL (reference sequence). The CDR3 runs to 14 residues. Trimming removed 4 bases from V and 14 bases from J; junction bases left unmatched: 10. The CDR3 protein is CASSPFGQGDTLHF. In DNA form, the CDR3 reads TGTGCCAGCAGCCCGTTCGGACAGGGTGACACCCTCCACTTT.

The V and J genes are TRBV24-1 and TRBJ2-3; 7 bases agree with TRBD1. This CDR3 has 14 residues. Germline CDR1 and CDR2: KGHDR and SFDVKD. J lost 6 bases, V lost 5 bases, and 7 bases had no gene match. DNA of the CDR3: TGTGCCACCAGTGCCCCGACAGGGTCGGATACGCAGTATTTT. Translation: CATSAPTGSDTQYF.

This chain connects TRBV27 to TRBJ1-2; perhaps TRBD1 as D (5 bases). The length of the CDR3 is 13 residues. V was trimmed by 6 bases and J by 0 bases, leaving 8 bases between them. CDR1 and CDR2 (germline): MNHEY, SMNVEV (reference sequence). The CDR3 protein is CASSIGANYGYTF. For the CDR3, the DNA is TGTGCCAGCAGCATAGGGGCTAACTATGGCTACACCTTC.

This rearrangement joins TRBV18 to TRBJ1-2, with TRBD1 matching 9 bases. After removal of 3 bases from V and 5 bases from J, the junction contained 7 bases not matched to a gene. This CDR3 has 15 residues. From germline, CDR1 is KGHSH and CDR2 LQKENI. CDR3 nucleotides: TGTGCCAGCTCACCGGGCCGGGACAGGGAGTATGGCTACACCTTC. Protein product: CASSPGRDREYGYTF.

The chain uses TRBV7-2 and TRBJ2-5; TRBD2 agrees at 10 bases. V was clipped by 5 bases and J by 6 bases; unmatched bases: 9. Germline V lookup: CDR1 SGHTA, CDR2 FQGNSA. The CDR3 has 15 amino acids. The CDR3 loop reads CASSPVASGGQTQYF. DNA for the CDR3: TGTGCCAGCAGCCCCGTCGCTAGCGGGGGACAGACCCAGTACTTC.

This clone has a single count. The chain employs TRBV5-6 and TRBJ1-2; 8 positions match TRBD1. The CDR3 spans 16 residues. CDR1 and CDR2 (germline): SGHDT, YYEEEE. With V trimmed by 0 bases and J by 1 base, 5 bases remained unmatched. CDR3 nucleotide sequence: TGTGCCAGCAGCTTGGTCGGACAGGGCAATAACTATGGCTACACCTTC. Translated, it gives CASSLVGQGNNYGYTF. The entire variable domain, with the rest obtained from reference TRBV5-6 and TRBJ1-2, is as follows: DAGVTQSPTHLIKTRGQQVTLRCSPKSGHDTVSWYQQALGQGPQFIFQYYEEEERQRGNFPDRFSGHQFPNYSSELNVNALLLGDSALYLCASSLVGQGNNYGYTFGSGTRLTVV.

In its sample, this clone ranks as medium-sized. V gene TRBV9 combines with J gene TRBJ1-3; D remains unclear. The germline V and J ends were trimmed by 0 bases and 0 bases, with 13 bases remaining between them. Germline V gives CDR1 SGDLS, CDR2 YYNGEE. The CDR3 contains 17 residues. CDR3 in amino acids: CASSVGAVVGSGNTIYF. Written as DNA, the CDR3 is TGTGCCAGCAGCGTAGGGGCCGTAGTGGGCTCTGGAAACACCATATATTTT.

DNA of the CDR3: TGCGCCAGCAGCGGAGGGACCGGGTCCCAGGTAGCTTTCTTT. Translation: CASSGGTGSQVAFF. The chain recombines TRBV5-1 with TRBJ1-1; D is perhaps TRBD1 (5 bases). The ends were cut back, 4 bases at V and 10 bases at J, with 20 bases in the middle. The CDR3 contains 14 residues. CDR1 and CDR2 (germline): SGHRS, YFSETQ.

The gene calls are TRBV5-4 and TRBJ2-5; the match to TRBD1 covers 8 bases. The V and J ends lost 5 bases and 5 bases, in that order; junction bases with no gene match: 20. The CDR3 loop spans 18 amino acids. Germline V gene lookup returns CDR1 SGHNT and CDR2 YYREEE (reference sequence). CDR3 loop: CASSSRSITGGWGETQYF. CDR3 DNA: TGTGCCAGCAGTTCGAGGTCCATCACAGGGGGTTGGGGGGAGACCCAGTACTTC.

The chain joins TRBV15 to TRBJ2-7; TRBD1 is a possible D gene (6 bases). Germline V gene sequence: CDR1 LNHNV, CDR2 YYDKDF (reference sequence). Trimming shortened V by 0 bases and J by 4 bases, and 16 bases separated the two germline ends. CDR3 length: 16 residues. CDR3 DNA: TGTGCCACCAGCAGAGATCTAGGACAGCCTGCTTACGAGCAGTACTTC. Translation gives CATSRDLGQPAYEQYF.

The V call is TRBV19, the J call TRBJ1-5, with 7 bases identical to TRBD1. The V gene end was trimmed by 3 bases and the J gene end by 5 bases; junction bases not matched to a gene: 10. This CDR3 is built from 16 residues. CDR1 and CDR2 from the germline V gene are LNHDA and SQIVND (reference sequence). The CDR3 DNA is TGTGCCAGTAGTATTCTTCACAGGGGCGCGGATCAGCCCCAGCATTTT. Its translation is CASSILHRGADQPQHF.

The CDR3 sequence is CATSREANSGNTIYF. The CDR3 DNA follows: TGTGCCACCAGCAGAGAGGCAAACTCTGGAAACACCATATATTTT. The chain recombines TRBV15 with TRBJ1-3; D is unclear. The CDR3 sequence is 15 residues long. V gave up 0 bases and J gave up 0 bases, with 6 bases separating them. Germline CDR1 and CDR2: LNHNV and YYDKDF (reference sequence).

The chain recombines TRBV5-1 with TRBJ1-4; no firm D call. Germline-derived CDR1 and CDR2 are SGHRS and YFSETQ. Trimming shortened V by 1 base and J by 0 bases, and 4 bases separated the two germline ends. The CDR3 is 14 residues long. Here the CDR3 DNA reads TGCGCCAGCAGCTTGCTATCAACTAATGAAAAACTGTTTTTT. Its translation: CASSLLSTNEKLFF. The full variable domain, with the rest looked up from reference TRBV5-1 and TRBJ1-4, is KAGVTQTPRYLIKTRGQQVTLSCSPISGHRSVSWYQQTPGQGLQFLFEYFSETQRNKGNFPGRFSGRQFSNSRSEMNVSTLELGDSALYLCASSLLSTNEKLFFGSGTQLSVL.

The chain uses TRBV28 and TRBJ2-1; D may be TRBD1 (5 bases). Germline V CDR1 and CDR2: MDHEN, SYDVKM. The CDR3 length is 16 residues. Trimming cost V 5 bases and J 5 bases, with 19 bases left between them. CDR3 amino acids: CASSPYSQGSDNEQFF. CDR3 DNA: TGTGCCAGCAGTCCCTATTCCCAGGGATCGGACAATGAGCAGTTCTTC.

This clone was found once. The chain recombines TRBV5-1 with TRBJ1-2; 8 bases are shared with TRBD1. The CDR3 consists of 15 residues. Germline V gene lookup returns CDR1 SGHRS and CDR2 YFSETQ. The ends lost 1 base at V and 2 bases at J; junction bases unmatched: 4. The CDR3 DNA reads as TGCGCCAGCAGCTTGCAACAGGGGGGGAACTATGGCTACACCTTC. Translation gives CASSLQQGGNYGYTF.

This clone has a single count. Other DNA sequences within the sample encode an identical CDR3. This chain connects TRBV3-1 (or the pseudogene TRBV3-2) to TRBJ1-2; a weak D match, TRBD1 (5 bases). CDR1 LGHDT and CDR2 YNNKEL come from the germline V gene (reference sequence). V lost 1 base, J lost 6 bases, and 9 bases lay in between. The CDR3 is made up of 13 amino acids. The CDR3 region has the DNA TGTGCCAGCAGCCAAGGGCAGGGAAATGGCTACACCTTC. Its translation: CASSQGQGNGYTF.